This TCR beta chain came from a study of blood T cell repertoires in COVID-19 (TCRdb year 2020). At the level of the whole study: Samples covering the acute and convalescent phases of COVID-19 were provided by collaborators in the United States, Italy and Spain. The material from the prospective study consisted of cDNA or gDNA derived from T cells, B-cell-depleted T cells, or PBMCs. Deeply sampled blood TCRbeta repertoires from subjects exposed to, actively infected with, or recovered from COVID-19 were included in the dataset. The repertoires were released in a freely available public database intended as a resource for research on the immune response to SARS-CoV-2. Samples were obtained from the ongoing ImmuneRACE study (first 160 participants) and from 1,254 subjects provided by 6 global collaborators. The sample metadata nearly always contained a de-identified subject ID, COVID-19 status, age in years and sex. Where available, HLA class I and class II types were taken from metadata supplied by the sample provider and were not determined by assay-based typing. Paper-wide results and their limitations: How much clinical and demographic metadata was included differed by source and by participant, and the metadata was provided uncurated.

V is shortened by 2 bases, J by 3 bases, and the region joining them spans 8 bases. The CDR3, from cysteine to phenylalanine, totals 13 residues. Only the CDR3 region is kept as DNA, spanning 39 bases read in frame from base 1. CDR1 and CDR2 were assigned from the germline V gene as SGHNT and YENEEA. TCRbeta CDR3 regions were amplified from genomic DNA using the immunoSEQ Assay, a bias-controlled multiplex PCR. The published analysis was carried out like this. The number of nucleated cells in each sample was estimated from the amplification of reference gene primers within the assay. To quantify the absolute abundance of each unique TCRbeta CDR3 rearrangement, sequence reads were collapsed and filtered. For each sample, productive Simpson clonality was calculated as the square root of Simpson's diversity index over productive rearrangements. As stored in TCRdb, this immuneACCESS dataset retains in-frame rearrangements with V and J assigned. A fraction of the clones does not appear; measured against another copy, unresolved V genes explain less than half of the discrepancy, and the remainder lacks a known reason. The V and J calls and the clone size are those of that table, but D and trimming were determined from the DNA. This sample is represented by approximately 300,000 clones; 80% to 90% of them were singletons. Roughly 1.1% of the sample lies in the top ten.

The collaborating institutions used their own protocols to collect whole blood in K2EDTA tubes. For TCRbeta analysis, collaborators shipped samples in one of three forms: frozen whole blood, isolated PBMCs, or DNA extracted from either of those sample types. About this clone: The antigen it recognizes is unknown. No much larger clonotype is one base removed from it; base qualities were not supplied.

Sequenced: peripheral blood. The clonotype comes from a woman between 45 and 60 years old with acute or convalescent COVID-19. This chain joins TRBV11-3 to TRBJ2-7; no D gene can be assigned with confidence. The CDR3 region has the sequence CASSLRSGYEQYF. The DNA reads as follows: TGTGCCAGCAGCTTACGGAGTGGCTACGAGCAGTACTTC.